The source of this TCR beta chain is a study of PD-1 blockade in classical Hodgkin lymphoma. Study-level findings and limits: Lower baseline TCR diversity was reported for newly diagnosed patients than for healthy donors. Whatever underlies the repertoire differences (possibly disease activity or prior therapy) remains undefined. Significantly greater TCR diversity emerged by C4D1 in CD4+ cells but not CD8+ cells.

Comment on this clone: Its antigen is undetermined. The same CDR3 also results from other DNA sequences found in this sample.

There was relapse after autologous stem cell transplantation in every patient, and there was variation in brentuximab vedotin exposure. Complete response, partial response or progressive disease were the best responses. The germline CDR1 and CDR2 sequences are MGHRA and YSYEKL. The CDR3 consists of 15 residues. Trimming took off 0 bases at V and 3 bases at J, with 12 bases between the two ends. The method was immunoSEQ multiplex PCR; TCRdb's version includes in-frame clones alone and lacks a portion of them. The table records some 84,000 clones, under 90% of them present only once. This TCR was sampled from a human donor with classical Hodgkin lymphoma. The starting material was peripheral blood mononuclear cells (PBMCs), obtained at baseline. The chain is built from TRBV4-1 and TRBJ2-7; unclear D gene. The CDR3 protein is CASSQEFGRNYEQYF. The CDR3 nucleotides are TGCGCCAGCAGCCAAGAGTTTGGGCGGAACTACGAGCAGTACTTC.